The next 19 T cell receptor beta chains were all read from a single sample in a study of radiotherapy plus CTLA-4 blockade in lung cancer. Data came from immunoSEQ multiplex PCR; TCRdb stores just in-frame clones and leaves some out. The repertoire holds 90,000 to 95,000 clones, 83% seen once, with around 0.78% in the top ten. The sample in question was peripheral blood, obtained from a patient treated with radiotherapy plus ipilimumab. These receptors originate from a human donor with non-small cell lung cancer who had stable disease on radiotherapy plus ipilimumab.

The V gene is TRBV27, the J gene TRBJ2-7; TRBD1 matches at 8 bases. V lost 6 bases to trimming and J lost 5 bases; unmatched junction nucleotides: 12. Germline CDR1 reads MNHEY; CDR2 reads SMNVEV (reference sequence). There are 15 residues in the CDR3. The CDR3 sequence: CASSSSGTGSNEQYF. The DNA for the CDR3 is TGTGCCAGCAGCTCCTCCGGGACAGGAAGTAACGAGCAGTACTTC.

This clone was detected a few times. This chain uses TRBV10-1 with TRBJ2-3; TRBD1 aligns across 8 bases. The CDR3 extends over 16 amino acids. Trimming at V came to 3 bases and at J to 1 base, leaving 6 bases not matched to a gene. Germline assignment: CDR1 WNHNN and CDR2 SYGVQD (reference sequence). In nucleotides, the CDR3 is TGCGCCAGCAGTGATATCACAGGGGGACGCACAGATACGCAGTATTTT. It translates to CASSDITGGRTDTQYF.

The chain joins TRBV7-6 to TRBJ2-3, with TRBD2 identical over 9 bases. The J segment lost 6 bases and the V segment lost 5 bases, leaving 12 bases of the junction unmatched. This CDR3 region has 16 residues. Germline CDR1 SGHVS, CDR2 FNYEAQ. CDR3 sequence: CASSLRLAEEADTQYF. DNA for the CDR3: TGTGCCAGCAGCCTCAGACTAGCGGAGGAGGCTGATACGCAGTATTTT.

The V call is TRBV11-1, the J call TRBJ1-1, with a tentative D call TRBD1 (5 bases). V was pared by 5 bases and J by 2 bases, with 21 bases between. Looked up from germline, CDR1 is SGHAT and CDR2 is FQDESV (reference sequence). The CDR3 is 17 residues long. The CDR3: CASSPGGRNYQNTEAFF. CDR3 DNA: TGTGCCAGCAGCCCCGGGGGGAGAAACTATCAAAACACTGAAGCTTTCTTT.

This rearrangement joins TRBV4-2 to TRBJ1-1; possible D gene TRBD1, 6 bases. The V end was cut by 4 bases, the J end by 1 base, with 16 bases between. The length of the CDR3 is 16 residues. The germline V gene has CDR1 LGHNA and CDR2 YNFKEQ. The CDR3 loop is CASSPEWVGGNTEAFF. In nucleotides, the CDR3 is TGTGCCAGCAGCCCCGAGTGGGTAGGGGGGAACACTGAAGCTTTCTTT.

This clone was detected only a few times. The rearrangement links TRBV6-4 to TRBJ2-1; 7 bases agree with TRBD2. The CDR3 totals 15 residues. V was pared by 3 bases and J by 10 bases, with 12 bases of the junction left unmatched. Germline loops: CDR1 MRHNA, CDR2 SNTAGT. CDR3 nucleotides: TGTGCCAGCAGTGAAAACGGGGAGGGTGTACGGGAGCAGTTCTTC. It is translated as CASSENGEGVREQFF.

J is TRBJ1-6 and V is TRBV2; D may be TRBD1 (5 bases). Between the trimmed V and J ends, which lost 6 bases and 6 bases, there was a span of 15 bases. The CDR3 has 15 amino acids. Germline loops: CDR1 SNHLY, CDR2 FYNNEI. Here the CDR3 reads CASRVGTLGNSPLHF. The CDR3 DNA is TGTGCCAGCAGGGTAGGGACGCTTGGTAATTCACCCCTCCACTTT.

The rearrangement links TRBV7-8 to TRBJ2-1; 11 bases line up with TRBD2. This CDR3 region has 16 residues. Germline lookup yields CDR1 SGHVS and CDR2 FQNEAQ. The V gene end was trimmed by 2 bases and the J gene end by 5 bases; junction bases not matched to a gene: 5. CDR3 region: CASSLPSGRTDNEQFF. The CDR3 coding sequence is TGTGCCAGCAGCTTACCTAGCGGGAGGACCGACAATGAGCAGTTCTTC. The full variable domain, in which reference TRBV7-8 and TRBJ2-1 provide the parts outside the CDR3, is GAGVSQSPRYKVAKRGQDVALRCDPISGHVSLFWYQQALGQGPEFLTYFQNEAQLDKSGLPSDRFFAERPEGSVSTLKIQRTQQEDSAVYLCASSLPSGRTDNEQFFGPGTRLTVL.

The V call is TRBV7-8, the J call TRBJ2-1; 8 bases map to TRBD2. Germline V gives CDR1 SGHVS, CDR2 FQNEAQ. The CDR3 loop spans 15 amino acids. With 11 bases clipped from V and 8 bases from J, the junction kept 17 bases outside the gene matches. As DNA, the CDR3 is TGTGCCGCAGGTGGTCAGCGGGAGATTGGCGATGAGCAGTTCTTC. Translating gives CAAGGQREIGDEQFF.

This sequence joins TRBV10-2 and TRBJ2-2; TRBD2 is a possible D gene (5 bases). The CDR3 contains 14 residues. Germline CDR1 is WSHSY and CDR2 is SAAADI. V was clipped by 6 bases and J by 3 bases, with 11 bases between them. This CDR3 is CASRALGDTGELFF. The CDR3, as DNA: TGCGCCAGCAGGGCCCTCGGGGACACCGGGGAGCTGTTTTTT.

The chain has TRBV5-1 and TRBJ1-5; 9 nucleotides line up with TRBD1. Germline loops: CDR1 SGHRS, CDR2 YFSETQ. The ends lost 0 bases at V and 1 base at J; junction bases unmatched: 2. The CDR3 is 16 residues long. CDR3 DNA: TGCGCCAGCAGCTTGGGGGACAGGGAAAGCAATCAGCCCCAGCATTTT. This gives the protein CASSLGDRESNQPQHF.

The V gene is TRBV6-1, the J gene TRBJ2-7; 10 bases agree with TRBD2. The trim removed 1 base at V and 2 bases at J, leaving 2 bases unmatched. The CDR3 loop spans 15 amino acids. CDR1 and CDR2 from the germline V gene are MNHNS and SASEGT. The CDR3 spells CASSEESGGAYEQYF. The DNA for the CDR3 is TGTGCCAGCAGTGAAGAGAGCGGGGGGGCCTACGAGCAGTACTTC.

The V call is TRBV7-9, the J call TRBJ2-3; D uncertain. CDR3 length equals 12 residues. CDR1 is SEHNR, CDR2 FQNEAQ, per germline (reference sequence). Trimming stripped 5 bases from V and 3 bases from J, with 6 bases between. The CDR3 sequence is CASSPRTDTQYF. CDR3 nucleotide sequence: TGTGCCAGCAGCCCCCGTACAGATACGCAGTATTTT.

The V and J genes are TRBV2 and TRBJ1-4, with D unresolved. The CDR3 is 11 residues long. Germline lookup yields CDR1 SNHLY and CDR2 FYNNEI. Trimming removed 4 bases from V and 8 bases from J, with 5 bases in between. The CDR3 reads CASSVREKLFF. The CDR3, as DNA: TGTGCCAGCAGTGTTAGGGAAAAACTGTTTTTT.

CDR3 amino acids: CASSYDGQGGGYTF. DNA for the CDR3: TGTGCCAGCAGCTACGACGGACAGGGCGGTGGCTACACCTTC. The rearrangement uses TRBV7-3 and TRBJ1-2; 8 bases map to TRBD1. The germline gives CDR1 SGHTA, CDR2 FQGTGA. The CDR3 sequence is 14 residues long. V was clipped by 4 bases and J by 7 bases; unmatched bases: 8.

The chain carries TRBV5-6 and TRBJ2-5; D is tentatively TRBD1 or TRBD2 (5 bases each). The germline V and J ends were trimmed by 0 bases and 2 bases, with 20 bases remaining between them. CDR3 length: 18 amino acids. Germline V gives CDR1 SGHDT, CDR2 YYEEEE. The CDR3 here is CASSLEPLLGRLQETQYF. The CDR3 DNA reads TGTGCCAGCAGCTTGGAGCCACTGTTGGGACGGCTACAAGAGACCCAGTACTTC.

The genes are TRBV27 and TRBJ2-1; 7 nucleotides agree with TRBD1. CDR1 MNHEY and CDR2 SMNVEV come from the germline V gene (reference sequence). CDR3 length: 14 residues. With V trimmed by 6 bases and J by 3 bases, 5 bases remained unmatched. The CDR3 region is CASSPGGGYNEQFF. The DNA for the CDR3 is TGTGCCAGCAGCCCAGGGGGTGGCTACAATGAGCAGTTCTTC.

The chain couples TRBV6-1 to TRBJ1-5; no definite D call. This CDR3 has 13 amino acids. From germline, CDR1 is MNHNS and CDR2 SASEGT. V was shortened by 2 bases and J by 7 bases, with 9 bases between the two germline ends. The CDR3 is CASSEWESQPQHF. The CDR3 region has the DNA TGTGCCAGCAGTGAATGGGAGTCACAGCCCCAGCATTTT.

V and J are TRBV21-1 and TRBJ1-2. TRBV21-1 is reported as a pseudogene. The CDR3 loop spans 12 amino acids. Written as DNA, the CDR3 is TGTGCCAGCAGCAAAGGTAGCTATGGCTACACCTTC. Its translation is CASSKGSYGYTF.